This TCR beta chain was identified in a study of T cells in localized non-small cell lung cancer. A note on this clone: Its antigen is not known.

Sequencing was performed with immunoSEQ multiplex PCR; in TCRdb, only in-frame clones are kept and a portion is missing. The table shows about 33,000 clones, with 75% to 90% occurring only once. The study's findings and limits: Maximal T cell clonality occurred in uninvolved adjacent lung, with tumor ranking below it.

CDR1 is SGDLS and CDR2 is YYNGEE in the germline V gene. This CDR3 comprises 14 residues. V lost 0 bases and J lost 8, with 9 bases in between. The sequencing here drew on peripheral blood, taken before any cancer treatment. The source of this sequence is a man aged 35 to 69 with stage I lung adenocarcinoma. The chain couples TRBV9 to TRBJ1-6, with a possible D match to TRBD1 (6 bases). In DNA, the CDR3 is TGTGCCAGCAGCGTAGCGCAGGGGTATTCACCCCTCCACTTT. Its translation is CASSVAQGYSPLHF. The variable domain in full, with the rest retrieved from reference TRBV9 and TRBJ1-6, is DSGVTQTPKHLITATGQRVTLRCSPRSGDLSVYWYQQSLDQGLQFLIQYYNGEERAKGNILERFSAQQFPDLHSELNLSSLELGDSALYFCASSVAQGYSPLHFGNGTRLTVT.